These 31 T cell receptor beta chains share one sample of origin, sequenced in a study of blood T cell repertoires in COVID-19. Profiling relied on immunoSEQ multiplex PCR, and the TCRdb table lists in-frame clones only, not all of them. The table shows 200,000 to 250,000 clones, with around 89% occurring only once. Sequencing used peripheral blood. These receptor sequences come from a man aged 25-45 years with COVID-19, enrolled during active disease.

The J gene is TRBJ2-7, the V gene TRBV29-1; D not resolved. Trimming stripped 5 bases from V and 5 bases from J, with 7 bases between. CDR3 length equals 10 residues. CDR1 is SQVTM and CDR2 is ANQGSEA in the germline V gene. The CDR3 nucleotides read TGCAGCGTTCTCTACGACGAGCAGTACTTC. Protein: CSVLYDEQYF.

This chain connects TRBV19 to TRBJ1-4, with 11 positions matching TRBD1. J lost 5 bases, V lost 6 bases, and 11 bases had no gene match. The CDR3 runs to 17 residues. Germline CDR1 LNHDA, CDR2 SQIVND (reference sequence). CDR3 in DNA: TGTGCCAGTAGCCCCGGGACAGGGGGTAGGGCAAATGAAAAACTGTTTTTT. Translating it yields CASSPGTGGRANEKLFF.

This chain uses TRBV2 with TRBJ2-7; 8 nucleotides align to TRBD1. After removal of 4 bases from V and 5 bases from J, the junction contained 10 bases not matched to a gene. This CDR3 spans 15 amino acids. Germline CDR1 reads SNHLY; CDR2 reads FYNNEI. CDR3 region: CASSVLGQGRDEQYF. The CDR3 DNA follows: TGTGCCAGCAGTGTGCTAGGACAGGGACGGGACGAGCAGTACTTC.

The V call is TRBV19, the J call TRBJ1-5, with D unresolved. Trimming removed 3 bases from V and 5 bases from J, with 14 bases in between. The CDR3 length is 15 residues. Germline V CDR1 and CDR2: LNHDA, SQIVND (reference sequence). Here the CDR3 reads CASSMGDGRHQPQHF. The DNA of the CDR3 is TGTGCCAGTAGTATGGGAGACGGCAGACATCAGCCCCAGCATTTT.

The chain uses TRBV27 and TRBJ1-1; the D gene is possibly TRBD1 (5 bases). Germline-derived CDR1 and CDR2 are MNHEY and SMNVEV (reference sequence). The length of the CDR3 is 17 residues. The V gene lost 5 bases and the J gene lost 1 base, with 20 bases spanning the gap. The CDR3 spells CASSPRTGSYGNTEAFF. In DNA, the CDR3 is TGTGCCAGCAGTCCCCGTACAGGCTCCTATGGGAACACTGAAGCTTTCTTT.

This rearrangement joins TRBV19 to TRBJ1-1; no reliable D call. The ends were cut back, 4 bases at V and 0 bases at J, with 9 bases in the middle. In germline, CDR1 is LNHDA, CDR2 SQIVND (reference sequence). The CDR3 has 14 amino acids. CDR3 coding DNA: TGTGCCAGTAGTAGGTGGAGTATGAACACTGAAGCTTTCTTT. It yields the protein CASSRWSMNTEAFF.

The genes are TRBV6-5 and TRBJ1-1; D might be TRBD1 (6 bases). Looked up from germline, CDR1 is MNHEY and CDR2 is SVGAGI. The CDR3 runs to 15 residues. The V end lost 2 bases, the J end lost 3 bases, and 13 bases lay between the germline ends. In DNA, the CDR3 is TGTGCCAGCAGTTACAGTTTTGGACAGTACACTGAAGCTTTCTTT. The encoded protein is CASSYSFGQYTEAFF.

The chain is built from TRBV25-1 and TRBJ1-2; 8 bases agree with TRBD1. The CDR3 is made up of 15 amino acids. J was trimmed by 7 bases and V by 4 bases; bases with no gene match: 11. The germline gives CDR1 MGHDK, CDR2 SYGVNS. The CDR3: CASSASLGTGGGYTF. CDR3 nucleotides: TGTGCCAGCAGTGCATCTCTGGGGACAGGTGGTGGCTACACCTTC.

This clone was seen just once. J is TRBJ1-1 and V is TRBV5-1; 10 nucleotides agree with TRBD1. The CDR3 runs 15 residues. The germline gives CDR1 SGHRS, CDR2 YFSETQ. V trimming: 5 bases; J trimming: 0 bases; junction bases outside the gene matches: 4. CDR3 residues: CASSGGTGVNTEAFF. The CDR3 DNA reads TGCGCCAGCAGTGGAGGGACAGGGGTGAACACTGAAGCTTTCTTT.

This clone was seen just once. The CDR3 DNA follows: TGTGCCAGTAGTAGCGGGGGGGCCCCGGATACGCAGTATTTT. Its translation is CASSSGGAPDTQYF. The rearrangement links TRBV2 to TRBJ2-3; 11 bases agree with TRBD2. V lost 9 bases to trimming and J lost 6 bases; unmatched junction nucleotides: 8. Per germline, CDR1 SNHLY and CDR2 FYNNEI. This CDR3 has 14 residues.

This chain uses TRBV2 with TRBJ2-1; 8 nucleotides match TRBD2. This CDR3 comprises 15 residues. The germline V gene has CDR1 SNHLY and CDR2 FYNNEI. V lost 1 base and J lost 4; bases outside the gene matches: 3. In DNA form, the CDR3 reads TGTGCCAGCAGTGAAGAGCGGGGGTATTACAATGAGCAGTTCTTC. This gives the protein CASSEERGYYNEQFF.

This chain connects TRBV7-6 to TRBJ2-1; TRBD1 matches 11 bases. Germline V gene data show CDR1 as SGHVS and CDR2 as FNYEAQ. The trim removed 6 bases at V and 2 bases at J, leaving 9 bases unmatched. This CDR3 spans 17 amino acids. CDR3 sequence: CASSSRDRGITYNEQFF. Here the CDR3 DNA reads TGTGCCAGCAGTTCCCGGGACAGGGGGATTACCTACAATGAGCAGTTCTTC.

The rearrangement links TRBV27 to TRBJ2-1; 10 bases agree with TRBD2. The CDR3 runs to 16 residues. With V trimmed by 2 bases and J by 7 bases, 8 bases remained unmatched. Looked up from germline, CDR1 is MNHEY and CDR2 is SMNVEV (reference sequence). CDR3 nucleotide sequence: TGTGCCAGCAGTTTACTTCCAGCGGGGGGGATTAATGAGCAGTTCTTC. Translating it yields CASSLLPAGGINEQFF.

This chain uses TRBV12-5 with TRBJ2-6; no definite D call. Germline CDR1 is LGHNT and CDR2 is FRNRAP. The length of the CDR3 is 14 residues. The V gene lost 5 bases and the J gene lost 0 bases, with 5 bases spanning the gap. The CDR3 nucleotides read TGTGCTAGTGGTGGAGACTCTGGGGCCAACGTCCTGACTTTC. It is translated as CASGGDSGANVLTF.

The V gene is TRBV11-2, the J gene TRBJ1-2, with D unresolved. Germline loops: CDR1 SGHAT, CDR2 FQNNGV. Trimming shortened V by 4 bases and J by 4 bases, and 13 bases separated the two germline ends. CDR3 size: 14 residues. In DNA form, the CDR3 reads TGTGCCAGCAGCTCCCCCAAGGGAGCCTATGGCTACACCTTC. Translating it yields CASSSPKGAYGYTF.

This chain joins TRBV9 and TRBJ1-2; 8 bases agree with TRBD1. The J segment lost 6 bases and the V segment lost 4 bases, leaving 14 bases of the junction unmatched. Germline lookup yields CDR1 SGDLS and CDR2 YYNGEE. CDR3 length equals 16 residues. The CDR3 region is CASSPQTGAARDGYTF. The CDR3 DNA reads TGTGCCAGCAGCCCCCAGACAGGGGCGGCAAGGGATGGCTACACCTTC.

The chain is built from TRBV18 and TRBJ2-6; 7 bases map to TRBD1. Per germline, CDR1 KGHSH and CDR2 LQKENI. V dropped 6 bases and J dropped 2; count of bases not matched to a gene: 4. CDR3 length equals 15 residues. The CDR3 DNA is TGTGCCAGCTCGCTCGACAGGGCTGGGGCCAACGTCCTGACTTTC. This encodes CASSLDRAGANVLTF.

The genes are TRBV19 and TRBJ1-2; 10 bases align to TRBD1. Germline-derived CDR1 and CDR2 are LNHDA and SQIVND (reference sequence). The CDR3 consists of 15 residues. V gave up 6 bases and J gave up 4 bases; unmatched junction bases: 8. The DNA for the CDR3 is TGTGCCAGTAGCACGAGGGACAGGGGATCCTATGGCTACACCTTC. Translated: CASSTRDRGSYGYTF.

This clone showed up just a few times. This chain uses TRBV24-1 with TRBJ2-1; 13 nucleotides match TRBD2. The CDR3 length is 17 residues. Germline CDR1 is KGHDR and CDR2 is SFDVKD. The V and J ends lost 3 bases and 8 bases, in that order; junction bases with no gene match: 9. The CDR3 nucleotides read TGTGCCACCAGTGATGGAGGACTAGCGGGAGTTACGTATGAGCAGTTCTTC. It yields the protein CATSDGGLAGVTYEQFF.

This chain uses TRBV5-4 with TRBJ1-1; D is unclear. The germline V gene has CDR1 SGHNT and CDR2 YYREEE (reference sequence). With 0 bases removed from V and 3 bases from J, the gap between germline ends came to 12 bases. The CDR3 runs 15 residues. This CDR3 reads CASSLASGLDTEAFF. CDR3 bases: TGTGCCAGCAGCTTGGCCTCTGGACTTGACACTGAAGCTTTCTTT.

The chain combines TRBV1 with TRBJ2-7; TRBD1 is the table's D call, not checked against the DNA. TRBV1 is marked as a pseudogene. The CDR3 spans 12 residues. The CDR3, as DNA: TGCACCAGCAGCCACCCATGGCACGAGCAGTACTTC. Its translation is CTSSHPWHEQYF.

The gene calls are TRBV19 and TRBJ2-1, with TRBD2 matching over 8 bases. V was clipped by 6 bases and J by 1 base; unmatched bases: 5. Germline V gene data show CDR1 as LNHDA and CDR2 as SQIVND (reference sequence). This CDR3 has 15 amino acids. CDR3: CASRLIAGSYNEQFF. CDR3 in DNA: TGTGCCAGTAGGCTCATAGCGGGATCCTACAATGAGCAGTTCTTC.

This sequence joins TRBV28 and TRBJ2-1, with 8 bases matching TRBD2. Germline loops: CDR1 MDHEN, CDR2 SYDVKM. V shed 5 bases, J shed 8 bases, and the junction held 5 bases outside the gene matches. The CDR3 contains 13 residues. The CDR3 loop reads CASSPRTSYEQFF. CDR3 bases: TGTGCCAGCAGTCCCCGGACTAGCTATGAGCAGTTCTTC.

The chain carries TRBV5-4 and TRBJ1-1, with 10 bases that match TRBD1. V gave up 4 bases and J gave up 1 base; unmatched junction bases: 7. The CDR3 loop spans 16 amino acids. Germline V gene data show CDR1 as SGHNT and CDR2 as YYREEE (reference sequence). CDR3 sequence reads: CASSRQGAQGNTEAFF. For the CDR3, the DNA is TGTGCCAGCAGCCGACAGGGGGCCCAGGGGAACACTGAAGCTTTCTTT.

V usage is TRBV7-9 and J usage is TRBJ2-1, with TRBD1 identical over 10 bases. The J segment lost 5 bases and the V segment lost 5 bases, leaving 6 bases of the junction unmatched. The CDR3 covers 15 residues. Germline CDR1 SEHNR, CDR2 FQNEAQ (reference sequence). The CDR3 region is CASSRRTGGNNEQFF. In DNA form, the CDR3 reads TGTGCCAGCAGCCGACGGACAGGGGGGAACAATGAGCAGTTCTTC.

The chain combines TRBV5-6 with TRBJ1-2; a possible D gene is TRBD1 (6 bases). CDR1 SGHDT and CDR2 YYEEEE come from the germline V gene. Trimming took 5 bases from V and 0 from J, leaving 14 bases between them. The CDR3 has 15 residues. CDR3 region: CASSRDRRANYGYTF. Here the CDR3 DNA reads TGTGCCAGCAGTCGTGACAGGCGAGCTAACTATGGCTACACCTTC.

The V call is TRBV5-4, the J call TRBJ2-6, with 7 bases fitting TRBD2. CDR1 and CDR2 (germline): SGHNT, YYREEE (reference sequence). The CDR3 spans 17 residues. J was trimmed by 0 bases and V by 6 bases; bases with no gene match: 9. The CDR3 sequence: CASIRDLAVSGANVLTF. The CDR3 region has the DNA TGTGCCAGCATACGAGACCTAGCGGTCTCTGGGGCCAACGTCCTGACTTTC.

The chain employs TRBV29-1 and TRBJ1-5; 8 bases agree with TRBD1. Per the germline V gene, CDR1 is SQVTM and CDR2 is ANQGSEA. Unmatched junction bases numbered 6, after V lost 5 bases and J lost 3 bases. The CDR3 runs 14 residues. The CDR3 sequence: CSVRSDRDNQPQHF. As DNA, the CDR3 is TGCAGCGTTCGTTCGGACAGGGACAATCAGCCCCAGCATTTT.

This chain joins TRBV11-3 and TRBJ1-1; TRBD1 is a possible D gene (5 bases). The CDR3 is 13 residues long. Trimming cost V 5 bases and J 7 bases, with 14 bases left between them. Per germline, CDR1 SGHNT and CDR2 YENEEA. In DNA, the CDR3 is TGTGCCAGCAGCCAGAGTCAGGGCCTTGAAGCTTTCTTT. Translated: CASSQSQGLEAFF.

The CDR3 DNA reads as TGTGCCAGCAGCCAAGCAGGGTCTGAAGGAAACACCATATATTTT. It encodes CASSQAGSEGNTIYF. V and J are TRBV4-2 and TRBJ1-3; a possible D gene is TRBD1 (5 bases). The CDR3 runs to 15 residues. Germline V gene data show CDR1 as LGHNA and CDR2 as YNFKEQ. Trimming took off 1 base at V and 4 bases at J, with 11 bases between the two ends.

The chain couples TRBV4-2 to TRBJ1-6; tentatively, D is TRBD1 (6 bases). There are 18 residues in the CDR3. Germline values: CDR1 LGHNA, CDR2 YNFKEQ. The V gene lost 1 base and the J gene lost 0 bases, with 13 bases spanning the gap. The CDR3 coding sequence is TGTGCCAGCAGCCAAGGAAACAGGGCTAGCTCCTATAATTCACCCCTCCACTTT. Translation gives CASSQGNRASSYNSPLHF.